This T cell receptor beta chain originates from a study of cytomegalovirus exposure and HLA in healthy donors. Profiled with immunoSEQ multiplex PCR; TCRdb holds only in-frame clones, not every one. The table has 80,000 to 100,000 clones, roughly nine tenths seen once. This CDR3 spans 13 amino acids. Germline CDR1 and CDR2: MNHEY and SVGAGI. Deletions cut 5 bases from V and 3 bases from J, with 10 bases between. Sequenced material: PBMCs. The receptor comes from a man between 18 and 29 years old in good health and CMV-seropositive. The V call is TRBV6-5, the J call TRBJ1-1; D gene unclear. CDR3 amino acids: CASSLEKDTEAFF. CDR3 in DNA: TGTGCCAGCAGTCTAGAAAAGGACACTGAAGCTTTCTTT.